The entry below describes one TCR beta chain. What it binds is unknown. The sample is drawn from a study of response to subunit inactivated influenza vaccine. Trimming stripped 2 bases from V and 7 bases from J, with 12 bases between. The CDR3 length is 14 residues. Germline assignment: CDR1 DFQATT and CDR2 SNEGSKA (reference sequence). TCRdb redid the calling of the RT-PCR reads with MiXCR, one entry per CDR3 protein. Of hundreds of thousands of distinct CDR3 sequences listed, 13% are singletons. Study outcomes and limitations: With each seasonal influenza vaccination, the authors suggested, few new T cells are recruited.

The sequence was obtained from a man between 50 and 59 years old who received an inactivated influenza vaccine. The source was PBMCs from blood, collected 40 to 50 days after vaccination. The chain carries TRBV20-1 and TRBJ1-6; no firm D call. The CDR3 DNA is TGCAGTGCTAGATCCGACATTCAAAATTCACCCCTCCACTTT. This codes for CSARSDIQNSPLHF.